This entry features one T cell receptor beta chain sequence. Its matching antigen is unknown. This CDR3 has 18 residues. Germline assignment: CDR1 SEHNR and CDR2 FQNEAQ (reference sequence). The ends lost 7 bases at V and 5 bases at J; junction bases unmatched: 20. This entry is derived from a study of T cell repertoires in cytomegalovirus infection. Points from the study as a whole: CMV-specific TCR beta clonotypes restricted by HLA-C were the ones dominating the ex vivo response.

TCRdb called the reads again in MiXCR, with one record for every CDR3 protein. In the table there are tens of thousands of distinct CDR3 sequences, roughly 20% of which are singletons. This TCR was sampled from a human donor in good health (CMV status not recorded). Some clones in this sample may be carry-over from other donors' samples. The sequenced sample consisted of PBMCs, sequenced either directly or after in vitro stimulation (not recorded which). V gene TRBV7-9 combines with J gene TRBJ2-5, with 9 bases aligning to TRBD2. The CDR3 here is CASTSTVKGGRDRETQYF. The CDR3 DNA follows: TGTGCCAGCACCTCAACCGTAAAGGGCGGGAGGGATCGGGAGACCCAGTACTTC.